The 10 T cell receptor beta chains listed next were all sequenced from one sample in a study of T cells after yellow fever vaccination. TCRdb re-derived calls from the 5' RACE reads in MiXCR, one entry per CDR3 protein. The sample has around 590,000 distinct CDR3 sequences; 10% to 15% are singletons. This specimen consisted of PBMCs, obtained on the day of the yellow fever booster vaccination. The source is a man aged 25 to 45 who received the YFV17D yellow fever vaccine.

This clonotype was picked up a small number of times. The chain has TRBV7-2 and TRBJ1-5, with D perhaps matching TRBD1 (5 bases). The germline CDR1 and CDR2 sequences are SGHTA and FQGNSA. V lost 3 bases, J lost 7 bases, and 13 bases lay in between. This CDR3 spans 14 amino acids. The CDR3 DNA sequence: TGTGCCAGCAGCTTGACGCCTGGGGACCAGCCCCAGCATTTT. Translation: CASSLTPGDQPQHF.

The J gene is TRBJ1-2, the V gene TRBV20-1; the D gene is possibly TRBD1 (5 bases). V lost 3 bases and J lost 7, with 6 bases in between. The CDR3 sequence is 10 residues long. Germline V gene sequence: CDR1 DFQATT, CDR2 SNEGSKA (reference sequence). The CDR3 spells CSASQGGYTF. For the CDR3, the DNA is TGCAGTGCTAGCCAGGGTGGCTACACCTTC.

The sample holds a few counts of this clonotype. The rearrangement joins TRBV5-1 to TRBJ2-2; D possibly corresponds to TRBD1 (6 bases). There are 16 residues in the CDR3. V was clipped by 1 base and J by 5 bases, with 15 bases between them. Germline CDR1 and CDR2: SGHRS and YFSETQ. In nucleotides, the CDR3 is TGCGCCAGCAGCTTGCAACAGGGAAAGGAAACCGGGGAGCTGTTTTTT. This translates into CASSLQQGKETGELFF. The entire variable domain, with the rest obtained from reference TRBV5-1 and TRBJ2-2, is as follows: KAGVTQTPRYLIKTRGQQVTLSCSPISGHRSVSWYQQTPGQGLQFLFEYFSETQRNKGNFPGRFSGRQFSNSRSEMNVSTLELGDSALYLCASSLQQGKETGELFFGEGSRLTVL.

The chain is built from TRBV12-3 or TRBV12-4 and TRBJ2-6; TRBD1 matches at 8 bases. V gave up 6 bases and J gave up 2 bases; unmatched junction bases: 12. The CDR3 extends over 18 amino acids. The CDR3 here is CASSSYGQGATGANVLTF. CDR3 DNA: TGTGCCAGCAGCTCATACGGACAGGGCGCGACTGGGGCCAACGTCCTGACTTTC.

The rearrangement joins TRBV7-9 to TRBJ2-5, with 10 bases matching TRBD2. Germline V gene sequence: CDR1 SEHNR, CDR2 FQNEAQ (reference sequence). This CDR3 has 16 amino acids. V shed 2 bases and J 3 bases; nucleotides not matched to a gene: 6. The CDR3 sequence: CASSLRSGRAEETQYF. The CDR3 DNA sequence: TGTGCCAGCAGCTTAAGGAGCGGGAGGGCCGAAGAGACCCAGTACTTC.

This chain joins TRBV7-2 and TRBJ1-6; 9 nucleotides agree with TRBD1. Losses at the gene ends were 2 bases for V and 9 bases for J; bases not matched to a gene: 11. This CDR3 is 17 amino acids long. Germline assignment: CDR1 SGHTA and CDR2 FQGNSA. The chain's CDR3 is CASSLRAATGGGSPLHF. The CDR3 DNA follows: TGTGCCAGCAGCTTAAGAGCCGCGACAGGGGGTGGTTCACCCCTCCACTTT.

The table lists this clonotype with a few counts. J is TRBJ1-5 and V is TRBV6-1; D may be TRBD1 (6 bases). Trimming left V 3 bases short and J 3 bases short, with 12 bases between. The CDR3 totals 15 residues. CDR1 is MNHNS and CDR2 is SASEGT in the germline V gene. The CDR3: CASSDWGGTNQPQHF. CDR3 DNA sequence: TGTGCCAGCAGTGACTGGGGGGGCACCAATCAGCCCCAGCATTTT.

The rearrangement joins TRBV7-2 to TRBJ2-1; D is possibly TRBD1 or TRBD2 (5 bases each). The CDR3 covers 13 residues. The germline V gene has CDR1 SGHTA and CDR2 FQGNSA. Trimming cost V 8 bases and J 10 bases, with 18 bases left between them. CDR3 amino acids: CASASETWGEQFF. Here the CDR3 DNA reads TGTGCCAGCGCCTCAGAGACCTGGGGGGAGCAGTTCTTC.

This clonotype was counted between two and nine times. This sequence joins TRBV20-1 and TRBJ2-7, with D perhaps TRBD2 (6 bases). The CDR3 has 14 amino acids. Trimming took off 6 bases at V and 0 bases at J, with 15 bases between the two ends. Per the germline V gene, CDR1 is DFQATT and CDR2 is SNEGSKA (reference sequence). CDR3 amino acids: CSAAWDGSSYEQYF. In DNA, the CDR3 is TGCAGTGCCGCGTGGGACGGGAGCTCCTACGAGCAGTACTTC.

As for this clonotype: Germline and junction disagree at one end, which may indicate a read error. V is TRBV7-2 and J is TRBJ2-1, with D perhaps assigned TRBD1 or TRBD2 (5 bases each). Germline V gene lookup returns CDR1 SGHTA and CDR2 FQGNSA. This CDR3 comprises 13 residues. CDR3 residues: CANSLGEGNEQFF. CDR3 nucleotide sequence: TGTGCCAACAGCTTGGGTGAGGGGAATGAGCAGTTCTTC.